This TCR beta chain was captured in a study of response to subunit inactivated influenza vaccine. In its sample, this clonotype was seen many times. V lost 4 bases to trimming and J lost 5 bases, with 12 bases between them. CDR3 length: 14 amino acids. Germline V lookup: CDR1 SNHLY, CDR2 FYNNEI. Via MiXCR, TCRdb re-called the RT-PCR reads, giving one row per CDR3 protein. This sample has more than 700,000 distinct CDR3 sequences, with about 20% found just once. V is TRBV2 and J is TRBJ2-1; D is undetermined. The sample in question was PBMCs from blood, obtained 4 to 6 days after vaccination. The sequence derives from a man aged 50-60 years who received an inactivated influenza vaccine. The CDR3 DNA reads TGTGCCAGCAGTGTAAGAAGATTAAACAATGAGCAGTTCTTC. Translating gives CASSVRRLNNEQFF.